This T cell receptor beta chain stems from a study of T cell changes during pregnancy in multiple sclerosis. Sequenced by immunoSEQ multiplex PCR; TCRdb stores in-frame clones only, minus some. The table records around 60,000 clones, over 85% of them present only once. Between the trimmed V and J ends, which lost 5 bases and 0 bases, there was a span of 8 bases. This CDR3 region has 14 residues. CDR1 is MNHEY and CDR2 is SMNVEV in the germline V gene (reference sequence). This sample comprised CD4+ T cells from peripheral blood mononuclear cells, obtained before pregnancy. The rearrangement uses TRBV27 and TRBJ1-3; D is unclear. The clonotype comes from a female donor with multiple sclerosis, enrolled in a pregnancy study. The CDR3 region is CASSPRGSGNTIYF. CDR3 sequence (DNA): TGTGCCAGCAGTCCCCGGGGCTCTGGAAACACCATATATTTT.